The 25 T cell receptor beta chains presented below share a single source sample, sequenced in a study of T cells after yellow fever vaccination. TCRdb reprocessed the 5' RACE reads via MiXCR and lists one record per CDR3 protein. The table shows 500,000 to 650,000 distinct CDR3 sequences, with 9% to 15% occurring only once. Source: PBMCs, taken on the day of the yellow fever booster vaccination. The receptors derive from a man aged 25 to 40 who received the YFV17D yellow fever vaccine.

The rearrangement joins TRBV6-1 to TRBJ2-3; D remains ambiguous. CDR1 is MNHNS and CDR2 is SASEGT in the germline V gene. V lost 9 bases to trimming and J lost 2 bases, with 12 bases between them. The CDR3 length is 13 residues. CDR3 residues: CASLSSATDTQYF. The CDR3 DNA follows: TGTGCCAGTCTTTCCAGCGCCACAGATACGCAGTATTTT.

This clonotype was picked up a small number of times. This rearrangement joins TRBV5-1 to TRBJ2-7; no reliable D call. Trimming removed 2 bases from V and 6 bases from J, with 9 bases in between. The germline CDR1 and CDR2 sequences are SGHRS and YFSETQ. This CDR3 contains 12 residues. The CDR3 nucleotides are TGCGCCAGCAGCTTTGACCCCGGCGAGCAGTACTTC. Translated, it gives CASSFDPGEQYF. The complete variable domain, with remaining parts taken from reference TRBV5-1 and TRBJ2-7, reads KAGVTQTPRYLIKTRGQQVTLSCSPISGHRSVSWYQQTPGQGLQFLFEYFSETQRNKGNFPGRFSGRQFSNSRSEMNVSTLELGDSALYLCASSFDPGEQYFGPGTRLTVT.

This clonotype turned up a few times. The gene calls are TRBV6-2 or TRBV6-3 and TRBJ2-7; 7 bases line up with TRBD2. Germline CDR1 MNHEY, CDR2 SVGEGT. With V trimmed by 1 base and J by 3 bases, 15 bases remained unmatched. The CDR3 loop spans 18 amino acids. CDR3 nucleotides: TGTGCCAGCAGTTACTTGCCTAGCGGCCTGCCGAGGGACTACGAGCAGTACTTC. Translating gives CASSYLPSGLPRDYEQYF.

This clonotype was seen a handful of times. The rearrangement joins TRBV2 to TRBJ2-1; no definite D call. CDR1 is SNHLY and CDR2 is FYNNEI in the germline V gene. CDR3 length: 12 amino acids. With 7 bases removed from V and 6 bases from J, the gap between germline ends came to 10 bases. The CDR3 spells CASNVRLNEQFF. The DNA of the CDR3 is TGTGCCAGCAACGTCCGTCTCAATGAGCAGTTCTTC.

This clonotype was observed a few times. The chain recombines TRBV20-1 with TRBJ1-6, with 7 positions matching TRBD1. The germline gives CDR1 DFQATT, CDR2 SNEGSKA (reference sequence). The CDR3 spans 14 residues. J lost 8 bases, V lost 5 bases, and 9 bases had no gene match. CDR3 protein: CSADPRQGYSPLHF. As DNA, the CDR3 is TGCAGTGCTGACCCTCGACAGGGCTATTCACCCCTCCACTTT.

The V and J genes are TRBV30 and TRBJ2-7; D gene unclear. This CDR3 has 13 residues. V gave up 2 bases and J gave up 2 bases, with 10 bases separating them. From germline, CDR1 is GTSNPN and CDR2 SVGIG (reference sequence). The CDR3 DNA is TGTGCCTGGAGTAGAGTTGCCGCCTACGAGCAGTACTTC. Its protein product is CAWSRVAAYEQYF.

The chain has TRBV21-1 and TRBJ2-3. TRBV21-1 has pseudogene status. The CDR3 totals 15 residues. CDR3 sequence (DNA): TGTGCCAGCAGCGAAGGGAAAACCACCTGCAGTACGCAGTATTTT. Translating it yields CASSEGKTTCSTQYF.

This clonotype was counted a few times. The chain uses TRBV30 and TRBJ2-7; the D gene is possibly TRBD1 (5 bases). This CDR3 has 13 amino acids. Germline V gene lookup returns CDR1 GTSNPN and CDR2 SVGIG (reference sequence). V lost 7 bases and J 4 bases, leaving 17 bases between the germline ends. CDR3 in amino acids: CAFGWGRAYEQYF. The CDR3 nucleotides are TGTGCCTTTGGATGGGGCCGAGCGTACGAGCAGTACTTC.

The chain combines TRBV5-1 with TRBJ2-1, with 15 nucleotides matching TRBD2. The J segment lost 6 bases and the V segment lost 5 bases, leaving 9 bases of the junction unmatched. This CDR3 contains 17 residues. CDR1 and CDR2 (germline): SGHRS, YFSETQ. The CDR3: CASRHGLAGGPGNEQFF. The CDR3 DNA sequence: TGCGCCAGCAGACATGGACTAGCGGGAGGGCCTGGCAATGAGCAGTTCTTC.

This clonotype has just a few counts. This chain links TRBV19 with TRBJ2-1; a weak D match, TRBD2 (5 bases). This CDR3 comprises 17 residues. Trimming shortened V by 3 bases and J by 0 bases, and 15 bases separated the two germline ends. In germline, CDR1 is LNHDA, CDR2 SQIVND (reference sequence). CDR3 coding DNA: TGTGCCAGTAGTATTAAAAACGGGGAGAGCTCCTACAATGAGCAGTTCTTC. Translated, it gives CASSIKNGESSYNEQFF.

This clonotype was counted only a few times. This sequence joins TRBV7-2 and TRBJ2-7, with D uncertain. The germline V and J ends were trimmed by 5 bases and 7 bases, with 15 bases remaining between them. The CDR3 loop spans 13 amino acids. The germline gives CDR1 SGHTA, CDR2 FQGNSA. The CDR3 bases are TGTGCCAGCAGCGCAGGCCCCCAGACGGAGCAGTACTTC. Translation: CASSAGPQTEQYF. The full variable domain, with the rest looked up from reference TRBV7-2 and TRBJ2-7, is GAGVSQSPSNKVTEKGKDVELRCDPISGHTALYWYRQSLGQGLEFLIYFQGNSAPDKSGLPSDRFSAERTGGSVSTLTIQRTQQEDSAVYLCASSAGPQTEQYFGPGTRLTVT.

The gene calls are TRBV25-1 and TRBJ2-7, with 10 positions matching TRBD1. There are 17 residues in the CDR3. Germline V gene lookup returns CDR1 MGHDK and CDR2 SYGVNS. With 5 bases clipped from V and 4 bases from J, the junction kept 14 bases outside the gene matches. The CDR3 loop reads CASSTKWGQGMIYEQYF. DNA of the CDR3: TGTGCCAGCAGTACCAAATGGGGACAGGGGATGATATACGAGCAGTACTTC.

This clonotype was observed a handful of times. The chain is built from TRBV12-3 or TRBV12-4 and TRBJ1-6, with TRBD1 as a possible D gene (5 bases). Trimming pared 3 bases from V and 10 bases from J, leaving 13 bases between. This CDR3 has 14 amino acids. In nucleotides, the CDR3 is TGTGCCAGCAGTTTGGGCAGGGCAAAATCACCCCTCCACTTT. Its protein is CASSLGRAKSPLHF.

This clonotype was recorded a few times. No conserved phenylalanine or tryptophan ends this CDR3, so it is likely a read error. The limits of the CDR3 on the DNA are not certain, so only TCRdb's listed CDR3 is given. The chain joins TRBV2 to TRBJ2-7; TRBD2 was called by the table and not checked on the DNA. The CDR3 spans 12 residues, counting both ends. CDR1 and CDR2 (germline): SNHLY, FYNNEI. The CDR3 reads CASSPSGSGPRI.

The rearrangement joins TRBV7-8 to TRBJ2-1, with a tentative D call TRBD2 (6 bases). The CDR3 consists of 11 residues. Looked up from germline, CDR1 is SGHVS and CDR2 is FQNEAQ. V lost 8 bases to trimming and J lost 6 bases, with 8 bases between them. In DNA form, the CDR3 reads TGTGCCAGCGGGGGGATCAATGAGCAGTTCTTC. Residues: CASGGINEQFF.

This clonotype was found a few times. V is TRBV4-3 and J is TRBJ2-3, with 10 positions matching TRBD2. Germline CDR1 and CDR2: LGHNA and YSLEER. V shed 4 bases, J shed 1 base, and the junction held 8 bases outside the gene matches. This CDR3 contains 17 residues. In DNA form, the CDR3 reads TGCGCCAGCAGCCGGGTCCAGACTAGCGGGCGCACAGATACGCAGTATTTT. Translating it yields CASSRVQTSGRTDTQYF.

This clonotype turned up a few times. CDR3 loop: CASSLQRNTDTQYF. The CDR3 nucleotides are TGCGCCAGCAGCTTGCAGCGGAACACAGATACGCAGTATTTT. This chain links TRBV5-1 with TRBJ2-3; TRBD2 might be the D (5 bases). The CDR3 spans 14 residues. Trimming removed 1 base at V and 2 bases at J, with 8 bases between. Germline CDR1 reads SGHRS; CDR2 reads YFSETQ.

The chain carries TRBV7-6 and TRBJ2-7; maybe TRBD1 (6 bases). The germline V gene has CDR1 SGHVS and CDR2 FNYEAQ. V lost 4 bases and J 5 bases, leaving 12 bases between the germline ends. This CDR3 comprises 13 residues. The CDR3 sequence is CASSWGQIDEQYF. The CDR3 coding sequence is TGTGCCAGCAGCTGGGGACAAATTGACGAGCAGTACTTC.

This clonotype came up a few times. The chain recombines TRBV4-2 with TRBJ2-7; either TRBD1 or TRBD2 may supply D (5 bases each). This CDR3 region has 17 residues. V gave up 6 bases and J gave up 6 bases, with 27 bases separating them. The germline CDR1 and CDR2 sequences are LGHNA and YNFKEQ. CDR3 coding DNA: TGTGCCAGCAGATCGAACTTAAGAGGGGATTTCATCAGCGAGCAGTACTTC. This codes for CASRSNLRGDFISEQYF.

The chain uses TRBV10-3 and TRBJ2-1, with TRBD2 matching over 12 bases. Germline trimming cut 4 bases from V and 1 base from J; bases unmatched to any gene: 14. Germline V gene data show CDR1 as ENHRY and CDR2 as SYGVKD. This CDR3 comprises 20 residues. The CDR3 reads CAISGGLAGFILGSYNEQFF. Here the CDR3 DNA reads TGTGCCATCAGTGGGGGACTAGCGGGTTTTATTCTTGGATCCTACAATGAGCAGTTCTTC.

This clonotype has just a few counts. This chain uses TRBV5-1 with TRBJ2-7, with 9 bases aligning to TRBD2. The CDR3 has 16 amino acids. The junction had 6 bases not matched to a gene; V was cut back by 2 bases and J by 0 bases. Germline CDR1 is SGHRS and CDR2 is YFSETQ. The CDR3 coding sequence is TGCGCCAGCAGCTTTCCCCCTAGCGGGAACTCCTACGAGCAGTACTTC. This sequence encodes CASSFPPSGNSYEQYF.

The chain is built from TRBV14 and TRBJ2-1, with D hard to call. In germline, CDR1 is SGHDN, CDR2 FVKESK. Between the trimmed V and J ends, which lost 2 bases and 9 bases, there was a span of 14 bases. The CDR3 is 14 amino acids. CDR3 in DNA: TGTGCCAGCAGCCAATCGAGAGGTCACGGTGAGCAGTTCTTC. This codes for CASSQSRGHGEQFF.

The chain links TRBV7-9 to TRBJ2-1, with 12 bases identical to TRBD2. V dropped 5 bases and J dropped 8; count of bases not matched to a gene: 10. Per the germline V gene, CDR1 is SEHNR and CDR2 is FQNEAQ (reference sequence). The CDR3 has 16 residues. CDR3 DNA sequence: TGTGCCAGCAGCCTAGGGCGGACTAGCGGGATCGATGAGCAGTTCTTC. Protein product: CASSLGRTSGIDEQFF.

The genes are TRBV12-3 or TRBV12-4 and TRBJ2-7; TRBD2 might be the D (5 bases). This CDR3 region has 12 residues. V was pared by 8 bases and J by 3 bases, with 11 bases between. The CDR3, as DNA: TGTGCCAGCCGGACTGGGCTCTACGAGCAGTACTTC. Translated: CASRTGLYEQYF.

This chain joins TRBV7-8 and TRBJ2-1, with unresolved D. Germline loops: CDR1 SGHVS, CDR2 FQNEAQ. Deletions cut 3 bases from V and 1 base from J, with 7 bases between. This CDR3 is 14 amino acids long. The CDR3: CASSFLLSYNEQFF. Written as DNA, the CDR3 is TGTGCCAGCAGCTTCCTTTTATCCTACAATGAGCAGTTCTTC.